Listed below are T cell receptor beta chains from one sample, sequenced in a study of shared clonotypes between healthy human individuals. Data came from immunoSEQ multiplex PCR; TCRdb stores just in-frame clones and leaves some out. This table has around 2.1 million clones, nearly 97% appearing once. Specimen: naive CD4+ T cells sorted from blood. These receptors all come from a young man in good health. Each CDR3 is given with its conserved first and last residue.

V gene	CDR3 length	J gene	CDR3 protein
TRBV5-1	15	TRBJ2-5	CASSFGTSGQETQYF
TRBV14	13	TRBJ1-1	CASSQVVRQEAFF
TRBV5-1	14	TRBJ2-3	CASSLGGRTDTQYF
TRBV7-9	12	TRBJ2-7	CASSPRNYEQYF
TRBV5-1	15	TRBJ1-6	CASSSTAGDRSPLHF
TRBV18	14	TRBJ2-5	CASSPGDSQETQYF
TRBV29-1	12	TRBJ1-1	CSVIRGRDEAFF
TRBV18	13	TRBJ1-2	CASSPVSGELGTF
TRBV9	15	TRBJ2-3	CASSATGFSTDTQYF
TRBV7-2	15	TRBJ1-5	CASSLVEGLNQPQHF
TRBV10-2	13	TRBJ1-1	CASSEQGITEAFF
TRBV28	14	TRBJ2-5	CASSFRGTEETQYF
TRBV30	17	TRBJ1-6	CAWSLLGHGMGNSPLHF
TRBV10-2	14	TRBJ1-2	CASSPDRANYGYTF
TRBV27	14	TRBJ2-7	CASPPEQSSYEQYF
TRBV11-2	13	TRBJ2-5	CASSLGAGETQYF
TRBV7-9	13	TRBJ1-6	CATGVGNNSPLHF
TRBV11-1	16	TRBJ2-7	CASSFERTSGSYEQYF
TRBV6-7	20	TRBJ2-6	CASSYSKPVLQAPGANVLTF
TRBV5-1	16	TRBJ1-1	CASSPRGAPLNTEAFF
TRBV7-2	16	TRBJ1-5	CASSRRSGDSNQPQHF
TRBV9	16	TRBJ2-3	CASSVDIGRSTDTQYF
TRBV4-1	22	TRBJ1-4	CASSQEGGRGQGSVATNEKLFF
TRBV28	11	TRBJ2-7	CASSSFGEQYF